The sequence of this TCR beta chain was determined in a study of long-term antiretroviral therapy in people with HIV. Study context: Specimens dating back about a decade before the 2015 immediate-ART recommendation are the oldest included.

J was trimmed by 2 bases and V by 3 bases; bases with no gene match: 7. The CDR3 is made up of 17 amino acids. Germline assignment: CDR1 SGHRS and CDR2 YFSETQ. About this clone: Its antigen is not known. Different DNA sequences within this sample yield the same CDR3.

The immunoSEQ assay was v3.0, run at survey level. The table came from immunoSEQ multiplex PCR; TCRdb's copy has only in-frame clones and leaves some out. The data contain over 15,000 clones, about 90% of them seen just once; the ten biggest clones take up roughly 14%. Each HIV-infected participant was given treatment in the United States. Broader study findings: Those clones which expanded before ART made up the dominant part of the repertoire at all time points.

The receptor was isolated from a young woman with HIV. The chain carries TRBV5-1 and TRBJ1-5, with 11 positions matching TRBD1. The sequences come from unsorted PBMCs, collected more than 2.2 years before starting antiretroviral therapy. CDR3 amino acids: CASSSGTGGSGNQPQHF. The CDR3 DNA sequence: TGCGCCAGCAGCTCGGGGACAGGGGGTAGTGGCAATCAGCCCCAGCATTTT.